The 30 T cell receptor beta chains listed next were all sequenced from one sample in a study of shared clonotypes between healthy human individuals. Some clones are missing from TCRdb's copy, which holds only in-frame ones; the method was immunoSEQ multiplex PCR. The table has some 1 million clones, under 80% seen once; the top ten hold about 1.5%. The sample taken for sequencing was memory CD4+ T cells sorted from blood. Sample subset: CD45RA-negative fraction. These receptors were taken from a man in his late teens or twenties in good health.

The CDR3 protein is CASSRAEGRSYEQYF. The CDR3 DNA is TGTGCCAGCAGCCGTGCTGAAGGACGGTCCTACGAGCAGTACTTC. The rearrangement links TRBV6-6 to TRBJ2-7; D is unresolved. The V and J ends lost 6 bases and 1 base respectively, with 16 bases between them. The CDR3 consists of 15 residues. Germline V CDR1 and CDR2: MNHNY, SVGAGI (reference sequence).

The V and J genes are TRBV6-4 and TRBJ2-7; 8 nucleotides match TRBD2. The germline V gene has CDR1 MRHNA and CDR2 SNTAGT. V lost 9 bases and J lost 3; bases outside the gene matches: 7. This CDR3 comprises 13 residues. The CDR3 DNA reads as TGTGCCAGACTTTTTGCGGGGGGCTACGAGCAGTACTTC. Translated, it gives CARLFAGGYEQYF.

The V call is TRBV10-2, the J call TRBJ2-7; D may match TRBD1 or TRBD2 (6 bases each). V was shortened by 7 bases and J by 2 bases, with 12 bases between the two germline ends. This CDR3 has 13 residues. CDR1 is WSHSY and CDR2 is SAAADI in the germline V gene. This chain's CDR3 is CASTNGGTYEQYF. The CDR3 nucleotides read TGCGCCAGCACTAACGGGGGCACCTACGAGCAGTACTTC.

This chain links TRBV5-1 with TRBJ2-2, with D possibly matching TRBD2 (6 bases). The CDR3 contains 18 residues. CDR1 and CDR2 (germline): SGHRS, YFSETQ. V was shortened by 0 bases and J by 5 bases, with 20 bases between the two germline ends. Here the CDR3 reads CASSLGQGALRGTGELFF. The CDR3 nucleotides read TGCGCCAGCAGCTTGGGGCAGGGAGCCCTCCGGGGGACCGGGGAGCTGTTTTTT.

This clone was seen only a few times. The J gene is TRBJ1-4, the V gene TRBV6-1; D is undetermined. The germline CDR1 and CDR2 sequences are MNHNS and SASEGT. Trimming removed 2 bases from V and 7 bases from J, with 8 bases in between. The CDR3 loop spans 13 amino acids. CDR3 sequence (DNA): TGTGCCAGCAGTGAAACGAGAAGTGAAAAACTGTTTTTT. Protein product: CASSETRSEKLFF.

V and J are TRBV19 and TRBJ2-2; D is perhaps TRBD1 (6 bases). Germline V gene sequence: CDR1 LNHDA, CDR2 SQIVND (reference sequence). The CDR3 runs to 15 residues. V was cut by 6 bases and J by 0 bases, with 11 bases left in between. The CDR3 spells CASSPGAPNTGELFF. The CDR3 DNA sequence: TGTGCCAGTAGCCCAGGGGCCCCGAACACCGGGGAGCTGTTTTTT.

The J gene is TRBJ2-7, the V gene TRBV7-2, with 7 bases lining up with TRBD1. J was trimmed by 2 bases and V by 4 bases; bases with no gene match: 5. This CDR3 is built from 14 residues. CDR1 and CDR2 from the germline V gene are SGHTA and FQGNSA. The CDR3 sequence: CASSSGQNTYEQYF. In nucleotides, the CDR3 is TGTGCCAGCAGCTCGGGACAGAATACCTACGAGCAGTACTTC.

The V gene is TRBV7-2, the J gene TRBJ1-6; perhaps TRBD1 as D (5 bases). Germline CDR1 and CDR2: SGHTA and FQGNSA. The CDR3 extends over 12 amino acids. V was clipped by 1 base and J by 14 bases, with 9 bases between them. CDR3 sequence: CASSLVRGSLHF. The CDR3 bases are TGTGCCAGCAGCTTAGTAAGGGGTTCCCTCCACTTT.

J is TRBJ1-2 and V is TRBV6-4; perhaps TRBD1 as D (5 bases). The V gene's germline CDR1 is MRHNA and CDR2 SNTAGT. The CDR3 consists of 13 residues. V lost 1 base, J lost 8 bases, and 11 bases lay in between. This CDR3 is CASSDYGGRGYTF. Written as DNA, the CDR3 is TGTGCCAGCAGTGACTATGGGGGACGGGGCTACACCTTC.

The rearrangement joins TRBV15 to TRBJ2-7; D is unclear. The CDR3 length is 12 residues. The germline V gene encodes CDR1 LNHNV and CDR2 YYDKDF (reference sequence). Trimming cost V 6 bases and J 6 bases, with 12 bases left between them. CDR3 DNA: TGTGCCACCAGTGAAAGAGGTATCGAGCAGTACTTC. It yields the protein CATSERGIEQYF.

The rearrangement joins TRBV9 to TRBJ1-1; 7 nucleotides line up with TRBD1. The CDR3 has 15 residues. Germline loops: CDR1 SGDLS, CDR2 YYNGEE. V trimming: 0 bases; J trimming: 7 bases; junction bases outside the gene matches: 9. CDR3 DNA: TGTGCCAGCAGCGTAGCCACAGGGGCCGCGGGTGAAGCTTTCTTT. Protein: CASSVATGAAGEAFF.

The chain links TRBV6-1 to TRBJ2-6, with unresolved D. The CDR3 is 16 amino acids. V was clipped by 4 bases and J by 0 bases, with 10 bases between them. The V gene's germline CDR1 is MNHNS and CDR2 SASEGT. CDR3 amino acids: CASSVEVYSGANVLTF. For the CDR3, the DNA is TGTGCCAGCAGTGTCGAGGTTTACTCTGGGGCCAACGTCCTGACTTTC.

Details on this clone: A junction boundary mismatches the germline segment, possibly from a read error. The CDR3 protein is CASSLGSSGSSNEQYF. The CDR3 DNA sequence: TGCGCCAGCAGCCTCGGGTCTAGCGGGAGCTCCAACGAGCAGTACTTC. The chain links TRBV5-1 to TRBJ2-7; 10 nucleotides match TRBD2. This CDR3 contains 16 residues. Germline loops: CDR1 SGHRS, CDR2 YFSETQ.

V and J are TRBV30 and TRBJ2-5, with D perhaps matching TRBD2 (5 bases). The CDR3 length is 13 residues. Deletions cut 2 bases from V and 5 bases from J, with 12 bases between. Germline V gene lookup returns CDR1 GTSNPN and CDR2 SVGIG (reference sequence). The DNA for the CDR3 is TGTGCCTGGAGTTCCGGGAATACTGAGACCCAGTACTTC. This gives the protein CAWSSGNTETQYF.

This rearrangement joins TRBV10-3 to TRBJ1-2, with unresolved D. Germline V gives CDR1 ENHRY, CDR2 SYGVKD. V was cut by 3 bases and J by 6 bases, with 11 bases left in between. The CDR3 is made up of 13 amino acids. The CDR3 coding sequence is TGTGCCATCAGTGAAGGCAGCTACGATGGCTACACCTTC. It translates to CAISEGSYDGYTF.

This sequence joins TRBV9 and TRBJ2-7, with a tentative D call TRBD1 (6 bases). Germline V gene data show CDR1 as SGDLS and CDR2 as YYNGEE. Trimming took off 0 bases at V and 0 bases at J, with 10 bases between the two ends. The CDR3 extends over 15 amino acids. Here the CDR3 reads CASSVGDTSSYEQYF. The CDR3 DNA reads TGTGCCAGCAGCGTAGGGGACACCAGCTCCTACGAGCAGTACTTC.

The chain is built from TRBV7-2 and TRBJ2-1; no clear D gene. The CDR3 runs to 15 residues. CDR1 and CDR2 from the germline V gene are SGHTA and FQGNSA. With 2 bases removed from V and 6 bases from J, the gap between germline ends came to 14 bases. The CDR3 DNA follows: TGTGCCAGCAGCTTACTACGGGCTCTAGGCAATGAGCAGTTCTTC. It translates to CASSLLRALGNEQFF.

V usage is TRBV7-2 and J usage is TRBJ2-3; 9 nucleotides match TRBD2. CDR1 and CDR2 from the germline V gene are SGHTA and FQGNSA. This CDR3 is built from 17 residues. V trimming: 1 base; J trimming: 3 bases; junction bases outside the gene matches: 8. CDR3 bases: TGTGCCAGCAGCTTAGACGGTGCGGGAGGGCCGACAGATACGCAGTATTTT. Its protein is CASSLDGAGGPTDTQYF.

V usage is TRBV18 and J usage is TRBJ2-1; the D is unclear. Looked up from germline, CDR1 is KGHSH and CDR2 is LQKENI. V lost 2 bases, J lost 2 bases, and 7 bases lay in between. This CDR3 is 14 amino acids long. CDR3 sequence (DNA): TGTGCCAGCTCACCAGGGGTGGCCTACAATGAGCAGTTCTTC. Its translation: CASSPGVAYNEQFF.

The CDR3 nucleotides are TGTGCCAGCAGTTCGGGGGCGCTTGGGGGCCGGGGCGGCTACACCTTC. Translated: CASSSGALGGRGGYTF. V and J are TRBV28 and TRBJ1-2; possibly TRBD1 for D (6 bases). The germline V gene has CDR1 MDHEN and CDR2 SYDVKM. This CDR3 is 16 amino acids long. V was clipped by 4 bases and J by 8 bases, with 23 bases between them.

The chain employs TRBV7-2 and TRBJ2-1, with TRBD2 matching over 10 bases. Germline V gene data show CDR1 as SGHTA and CDR2 as FQGNSA. The junction had 11 bases not matched to a gene; V was cut back by 2 bases and J by 10 bases. CDR3 size: 16 residues. In nucleotides, the CDR3 is TGTGCCAGCAGCTTACCATCTCTAGCGGGAGTAGGGGAGCAGTTCTTC. Residues: CASSLPSLAGVGEQFF. The complete variable domain, with remaining parts taken from reference TRBV7-2 and TRBJ2-1, reads GAGVSQSPSNKVTEKGKDVELRCDPISGHTALYWYRQSLGQGLEFLIYFQGNSAPDKSGLPSDRFSAERTGGSVSTLTIQRTQQEDSAVYLCASSLPSLAGVGEQFFGPGTRLTVL.

The chain couples TRBV29-1 to TRBJ1-5; D ambiguous. Germline V gene lookup returns CDR1 SQVTM and CDR2 ANQGSEA. This CDR3 has 14 amino acids. Between the trimmed V and J ends, which lost 1 base and 5 bases, there was a span of 12 bases. This CDR3 is CSVEGGVFYQPQHF. As DNA, the CDR3 is TGCAGCGTTGAAGGAGGAGTTTTTTATCAGCCCCAGCATTTT.

V is TRBV25-1 and J is TRBJ2-3; D remains unclear. The CDR3 length is 14 residues. V was clipped by 3 bases and J by 2 bases, with 9 bases between them. Looked up from germline, CDR1 is MGHDK and CDR2 is SYGVNS. The CDR3 loop is CASSDTDFTDTQYF. CDR3 nucleotides: TGTGCCAGCAGTGATACAGATTTCACAGATACGCAGTATTTT.

This clone was counted between two and nine times. The rearrangement joins TRBV10-3 to TRBJ1-6; the D is unclear. There are 12 residues in the CDR3. Germline values: CDR1 ENHRY, CDR2 SYGVKD. With 10 bases removed from V and 7 bases from J, the gap between germline ends came to 11 bases. DNA of the CDR3: TGTGCCACCGGAGACCCAAATTCACCCCTCCACTTT. The encoded protein is CATGDPNSPLHF.

The chain carries TRBV5-8 and TRBJ2-1; 12 nucleotides line up with TRBD1. With 4 bases clipped from V and 8 bases from J, the junction kept 7 bases outside the gene matches. Germline V gene lookup returns CDR1 SGHTS and CDR2 YDEGEE. The CDR3 has 15 residues. CDR3: CASSVGQGAVYEQFF. The CDR3 bases are TGTGCCAGCAGCGTGGGACAGGGGGCTGTATATGAGCAGTTCTTC.

This chain connects TRBV6-1 to TRBJ2-5; TRBD2 agrees at 7 bases. Germline values: CDR1 MNHNS, CDR2 SASEGT. CDR3 length equals 15 residues. The V gene end was trimmed by 1 base and the J gene end by 6 bases; junction bases not matched to a gene: 8. The CDR3 region has the DNA TGTGCCAGCAGTGAAGATCGGGGAGGGGAGAAGACCCAGTACTTC. It codes for CASSEDRGGEKTQYF.

This chain joins TRBV30 and TRBJ1-6, with D maybe TRBD1 (6 bases). The CDR3 runs to 12 residues. CDR1 is GTSNPN and CDR2 is SVGIG in the germline V gene (reference sequence). V lost 5 bases and J lost 10, with 12 bases in between. The DNA of the CDR3 is TGTGCCTGGTACAGGGTCGGCTCACCCCTCCACTTT. Protein sequence: CAWYRVGSPLHF.

This sequence joins TRBV7-2 and TRBJ2-3, with a possible D match to TRBD2 (6 bases). Germline values: CDR1 SGHTA, CDR2 FQGNSA. Trimming stripped 0 bases from V and 6 bases from J, with 16 bases between. The CDR3 is made up of 16 amino acids. The CDR3 sequence: CASSLAGGRTWDTQYF. CDR3 nucleotides: TGTGCCAGCAGCTTAGCAGGAGGGAGGACCTGGGATACGCAGTATTTT.

The genes are TRBV7-8 and TRBJ1-4; D ambiguous. V lost 5 bases and J 2 bases, leaving 0 bases between the germline ends. The germline CDR1 and CDR2 sequences are SGHVS and FQNEAQ. The CDR3 extends over 11 amino acids. The CDR3: CASSTNEKLFF. Written as DNA, the CDR3 is TGTGCCAGCAGCACTAATGAAAAACTGTTTTTT.

The rearrangement joins TRBV19 to TRBJ2-2; D is unclear. This CDR3 contains 16 residues. Trimming removed 0 bases at V and 0 bases at J, with 8 bases between. Looked up from germline, CDR1 is LNHDA and CDR2 is SQIVND (reference sequence). This CDR3 is CASSIDRTTNTGELFF. As DNA, the CDR3 is TGTGCCAGTAGTATAGATAGAACTACGAACACCGGGGAGCTGTTTTTT.